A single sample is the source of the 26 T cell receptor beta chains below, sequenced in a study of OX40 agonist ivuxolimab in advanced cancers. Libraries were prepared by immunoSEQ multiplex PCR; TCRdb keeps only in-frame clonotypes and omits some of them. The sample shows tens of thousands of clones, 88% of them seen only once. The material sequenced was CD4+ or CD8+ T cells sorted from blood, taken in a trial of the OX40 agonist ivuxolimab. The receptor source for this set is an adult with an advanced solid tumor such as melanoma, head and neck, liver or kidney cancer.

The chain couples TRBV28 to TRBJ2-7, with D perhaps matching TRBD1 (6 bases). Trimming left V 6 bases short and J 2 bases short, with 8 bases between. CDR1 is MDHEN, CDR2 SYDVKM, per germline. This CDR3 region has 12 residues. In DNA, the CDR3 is TGTGCCAGCAGAGGACAGACCTACGAGCAGTACTTC. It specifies CASRGQTYEQYF. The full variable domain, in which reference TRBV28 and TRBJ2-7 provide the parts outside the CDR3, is DVKVTQSSRYLVKRTGEKVFLECVQDMDHENMFWYRQDPGLGLRLIYFSYDVKMKEKGDIPEGYSVSREKKERFSLILESASTNQTSMYLCASRGQTYEQYFGPGTRLTVT.

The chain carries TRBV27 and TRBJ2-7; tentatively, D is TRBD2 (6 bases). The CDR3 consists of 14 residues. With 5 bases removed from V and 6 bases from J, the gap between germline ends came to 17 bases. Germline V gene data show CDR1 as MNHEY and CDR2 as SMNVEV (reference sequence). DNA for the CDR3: TGTGCCAGCAGTCCTCAGGTGGAGGGCCTCGAGCAGTACTTC. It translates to CASSPQVEGLEQYF.

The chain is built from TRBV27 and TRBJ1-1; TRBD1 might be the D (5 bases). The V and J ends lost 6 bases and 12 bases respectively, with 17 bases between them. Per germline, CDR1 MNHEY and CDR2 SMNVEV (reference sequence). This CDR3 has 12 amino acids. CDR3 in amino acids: CASRPPGQRTFF. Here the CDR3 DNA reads TGTGCCAGCAGGCCTCCAGGGCAGAGGACTTTCTTT.

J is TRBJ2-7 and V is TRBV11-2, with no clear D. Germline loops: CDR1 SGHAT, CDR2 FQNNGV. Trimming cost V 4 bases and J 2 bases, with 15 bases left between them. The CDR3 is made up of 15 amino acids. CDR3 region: CASSSGGYPAYEQYF. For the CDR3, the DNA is TGTGCCAGCAGCTCCGGTGGATACCCTGCCTACGAGCAGTACTTC. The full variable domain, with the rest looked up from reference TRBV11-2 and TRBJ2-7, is EAGVAQSPRYKIIEKRQSVAFWCNPISGHATLYWYQQILGQGPKLLIQFQNNGVVDDSQLPKDRFSAERLKGVDSTLKIQPAKLEDSAVYLCASSSGGYPAYEQYFGPGTRLTVT.

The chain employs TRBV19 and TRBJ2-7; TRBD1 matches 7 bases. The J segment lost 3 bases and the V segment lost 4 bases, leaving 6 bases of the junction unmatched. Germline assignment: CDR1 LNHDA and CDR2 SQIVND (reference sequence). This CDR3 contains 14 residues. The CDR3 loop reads CASSNQGENYEQYF. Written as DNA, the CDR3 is TGTGCCAGTAGTAATCAGGGGGAAAACTACGAGCAGTACTTC.

The CDR3 DNA follows: TGTGCCAGCAGCCACACCCCAGGGAAGCAGACTATGTATGGCTACACCTTC. As protein: CASSHTPGKQTMYGYTF. The chain joins TRBV7-8 to TRBJ1-2; D possibly corresponds to TRBD1 (5 bases). The germline V gene encodes CDR1 SGHVS and CDR2 FQNEAQ. The CDR3 contains 17 residues. V gave up 5 bases and J gave up 5 bases, with 24 bases separating them.

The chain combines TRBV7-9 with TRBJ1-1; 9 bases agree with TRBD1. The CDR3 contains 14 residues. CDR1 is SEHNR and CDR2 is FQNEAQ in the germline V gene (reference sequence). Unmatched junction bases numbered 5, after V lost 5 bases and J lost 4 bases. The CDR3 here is CASSLGQGTTEAFF. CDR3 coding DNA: TGTGCCAGCAGCCTCGGACAGGGGACCACTGAAGCTTTCTTT. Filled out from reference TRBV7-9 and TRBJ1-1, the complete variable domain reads DTGVSQNPRHKITKRGQNVTFRCDPISEHNRLYWYRQTLGQGPEFLTYFQNEAQLEKSRLLSDRFSAERPKGSFSTLEIQRTEQGDSAMYLCASSLGQGTTEAFFGQGTRLTVV.

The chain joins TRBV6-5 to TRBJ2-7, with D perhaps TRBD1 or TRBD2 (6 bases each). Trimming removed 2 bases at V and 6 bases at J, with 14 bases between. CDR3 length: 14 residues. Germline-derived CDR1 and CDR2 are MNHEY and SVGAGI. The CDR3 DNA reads TGTGCCAGCAGTTACGGTTCGGGGGCGGGCGAGCAGTACTTC. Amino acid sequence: CASSYGSGAGEQYF.

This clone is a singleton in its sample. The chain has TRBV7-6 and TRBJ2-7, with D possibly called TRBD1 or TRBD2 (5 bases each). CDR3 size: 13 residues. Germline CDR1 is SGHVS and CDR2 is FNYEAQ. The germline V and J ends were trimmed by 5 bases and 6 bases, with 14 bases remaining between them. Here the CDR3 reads CASSRVGGPEQYF. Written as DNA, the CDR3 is TGTGCCAGCAGCCGTGTTGGGGGACCCGAGCAGTACTTC. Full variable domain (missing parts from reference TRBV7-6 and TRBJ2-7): GAGVSQSPRYKVTKRGQDVALRCDPISGHVSLYWYRQALGQGPEFLTYFNYEAQQDKSGLPNDRFSAERPEGSISTLTIQRTEQRDSAMYRCASSRVGGPEQYFGPGTRLTVT.

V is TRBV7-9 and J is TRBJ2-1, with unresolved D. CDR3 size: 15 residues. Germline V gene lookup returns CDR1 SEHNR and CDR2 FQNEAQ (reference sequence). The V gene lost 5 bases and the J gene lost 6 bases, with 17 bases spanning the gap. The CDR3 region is CASSHPPALFNEQFF. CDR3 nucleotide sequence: TGTGCCAGCAGCCATCCCCCGGCACTCTTCAATGAGCAGTTCTTC.

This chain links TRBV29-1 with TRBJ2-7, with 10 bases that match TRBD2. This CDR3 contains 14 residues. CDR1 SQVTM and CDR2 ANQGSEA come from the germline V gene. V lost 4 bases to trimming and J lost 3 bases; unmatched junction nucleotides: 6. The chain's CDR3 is CSVGFASGSYEQYF. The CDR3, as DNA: TGCAGCGTTGGGTTTGCTAGCGGGAGCTACGAGCAGTACTTC.

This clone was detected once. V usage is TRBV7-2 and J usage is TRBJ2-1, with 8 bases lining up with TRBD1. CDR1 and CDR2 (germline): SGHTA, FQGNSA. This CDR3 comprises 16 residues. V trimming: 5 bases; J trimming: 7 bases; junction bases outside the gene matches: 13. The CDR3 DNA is TGTGCCAGCAGCCACCGATCGGGACAGGTTGGTAATGAGCAGTTCTTC. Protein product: CASSHRSGQVGNEQFF. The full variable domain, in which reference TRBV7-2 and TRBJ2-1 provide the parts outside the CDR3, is GAGVSQSPSNKVTEKGKDVELRCDPISGHTALYWYRQSLGQGLEFLIYFQGNSAPDKSGLPSDRFSAERTGGSVSTLTIQRTQQEDSAVYLCASSHRSGQVGNEQFFGPGTRLTVL.

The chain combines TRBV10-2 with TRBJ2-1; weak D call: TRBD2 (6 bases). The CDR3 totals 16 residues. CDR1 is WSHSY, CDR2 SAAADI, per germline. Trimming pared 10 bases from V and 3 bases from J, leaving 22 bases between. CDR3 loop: CAIQIGAGTGYNEQFF. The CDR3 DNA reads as TGCGCCATCCAAATAGGTGCCGGGACTGGCTACAATGAGCAGTTCTTC.

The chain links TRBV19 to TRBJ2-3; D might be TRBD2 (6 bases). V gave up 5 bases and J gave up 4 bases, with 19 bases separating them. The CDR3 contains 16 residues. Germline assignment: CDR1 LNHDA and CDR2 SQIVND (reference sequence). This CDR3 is CASSLEPTSGADTQYF. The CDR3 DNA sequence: TGTGCCAGTAGTTTGGAGCCGACGTCGGGGGCAGATACGCAGTATTTT.

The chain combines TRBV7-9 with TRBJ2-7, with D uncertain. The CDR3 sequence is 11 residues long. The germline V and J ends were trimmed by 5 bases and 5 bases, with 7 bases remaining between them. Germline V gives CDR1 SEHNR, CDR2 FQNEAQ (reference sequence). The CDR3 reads CASSHSNEQYF. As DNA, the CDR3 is TGTGCCAGCAGCCATTCAAACGAGCAGTACTTC.

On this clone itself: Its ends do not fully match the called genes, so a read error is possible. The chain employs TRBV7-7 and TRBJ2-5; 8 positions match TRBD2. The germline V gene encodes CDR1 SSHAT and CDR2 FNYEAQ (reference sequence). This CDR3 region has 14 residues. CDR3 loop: CASSFSGEQETQYF. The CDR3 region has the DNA TGTGCTAGCAGCTTTAGCGGGGAGCAAGAGACCCAGTACTTC. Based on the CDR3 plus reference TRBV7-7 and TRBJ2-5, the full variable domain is GAGVSQSPRYKVTKRGQDVTLRCDPISSHATLYWYQQALGQGPEFLTYFNYEAQPDKSGLPSDRFSAERPEGSISTLTIQRTEQRDSAMYRCASSFSGEQETQYFGPGTRLLVL.

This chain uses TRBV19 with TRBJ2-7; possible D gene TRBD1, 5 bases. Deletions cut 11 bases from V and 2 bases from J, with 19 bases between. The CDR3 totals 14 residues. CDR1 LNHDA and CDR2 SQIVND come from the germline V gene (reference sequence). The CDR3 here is CASSVAGKAYEQYF. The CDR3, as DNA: TGTGCCTCCTCAGTCGCAGGGAAGGCCTACGAGCAGTACTTC. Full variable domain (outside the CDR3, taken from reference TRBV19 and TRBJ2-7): DGGITQSPKYLFRKEGQNVTLSCEQNLNHDAMYWYRQDPGQGLRLIYYSQIVNDFQKGDIAEGYSVSREKKESFPLTVTSAQKNPTAFYLCASSVAGKAYEQYFGPGTRLTVT.

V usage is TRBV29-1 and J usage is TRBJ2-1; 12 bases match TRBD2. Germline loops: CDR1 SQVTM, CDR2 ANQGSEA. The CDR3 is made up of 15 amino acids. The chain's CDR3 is CSYRTSGMIYNEQFF. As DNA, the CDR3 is TGCAGTTATAGGACTAGCGGGATGATCTACAATGAGCAGTTCTTC.

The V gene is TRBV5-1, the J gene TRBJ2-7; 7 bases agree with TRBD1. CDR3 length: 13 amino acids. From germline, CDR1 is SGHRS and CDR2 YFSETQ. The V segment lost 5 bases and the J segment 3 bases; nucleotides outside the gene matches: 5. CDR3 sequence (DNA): TGCGCCAGCAGTTTTACAGGGGACTACGAGCAGTACTTC. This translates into CASSFTGDYEQYF.

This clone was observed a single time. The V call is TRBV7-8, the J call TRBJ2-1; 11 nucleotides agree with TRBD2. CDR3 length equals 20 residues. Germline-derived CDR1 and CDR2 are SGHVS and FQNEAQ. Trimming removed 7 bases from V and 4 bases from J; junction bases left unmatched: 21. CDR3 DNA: TGTGCCAGCACCCTTTTCCCGGGACTAGCGGACACTGACCGATACAATGAGCAGTTCTTC. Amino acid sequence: CASTLFPGLADTDRYNEQFF.

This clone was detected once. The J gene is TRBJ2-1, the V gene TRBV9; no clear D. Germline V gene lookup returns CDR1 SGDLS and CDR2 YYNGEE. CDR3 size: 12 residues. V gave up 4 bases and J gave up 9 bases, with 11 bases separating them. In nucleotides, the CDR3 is TGTGCCAGCAGCCAATACTTCGGTGAGCAGTTCTTC. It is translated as CASSQYFGEQFF.

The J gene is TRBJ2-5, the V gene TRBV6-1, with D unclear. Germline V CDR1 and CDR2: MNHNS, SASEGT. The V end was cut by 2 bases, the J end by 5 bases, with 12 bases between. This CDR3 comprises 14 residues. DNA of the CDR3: TGTGCCAGCAGTGAATCACCCCTCGGGGAGACCCAGTACTTC. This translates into CASSESPLGETQYF.

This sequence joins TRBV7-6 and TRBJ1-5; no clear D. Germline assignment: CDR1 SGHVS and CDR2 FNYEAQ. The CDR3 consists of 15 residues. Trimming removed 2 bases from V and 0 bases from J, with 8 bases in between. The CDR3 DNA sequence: TGTGCCAGCAGCTTAAGCCCTTATAGCAATCAGCCCCAGCATTTT. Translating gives CASSLSPYSNQPQHF.

DNA for the CDR3: TGTGCCAGCAGCTCCACAGGGAATTCACCCCTCCACTTT. Residues: CASSSTGNSPLHF. V gene TRBV7-3 combines with J gene TRBJ1-6, with a possible D match to TRBD1 (6 bases). The germline CDR1 and CDR2 sequences are SGHTA and FQGTGA. The CDR3 length is 13 residues. V shed 4 bases and J shed 7 bases, with 8 bases lying between them.

This CDR3 is CASSTFGAGELFF. The DNA of the CDR3 is TGTGCCAGCAGCACGTTCGGGGCCGGGGAGCTGTTTTTT. This chain joins TRBV11-3 and TRBJ2-2, with D tentatively TRBD2 (5 bases). Trimming stripped 5 bases from V and 6 bases from J, with 10 bases between. Germline CDR1 and CDR2: SGHNT and YENEEA. This CDR3 has 13 residues.

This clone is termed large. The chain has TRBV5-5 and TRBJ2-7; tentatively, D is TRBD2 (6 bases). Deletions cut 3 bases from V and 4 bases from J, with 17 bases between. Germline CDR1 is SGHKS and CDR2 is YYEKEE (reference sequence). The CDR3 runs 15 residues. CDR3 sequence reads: CASSYRDFRFYEQYF. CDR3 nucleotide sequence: TGTGCCAGCAGCTACCGGGACTTTCGCTTTTACGAGCAGTACTTC.